Detailed here is one T cell receptor (beta chain). The V and J ends lost 7 bases and 9 bases, in that order; junction bases with no gene match: 8. This CDR3 spans 14 amino acids. Looked up from germline, CDR1 is MNHEY and CDR2 is SVGAGI. This sample was taken from a study of T cells in localized non-small cell lung cancer. The data were produced by immunoSEQ multiplex PCR, yet TCRdb's version contains in-frame clones alone and is incomplete. The data hold about 33,000 clones, with 85% to 90% observed a single time. The V call is TRBV6-5, the J call TRBJ1-6, with 8 bases aligning to TRBD1. This receptor was identified in a male donor older than 55 with stage III lung adenocarcinoma. Sample: peripheral blood, taken before any cancer treatment. Here the CDR3 DNA reads TGTGCCAGCACCGGACAGGGAAAAAGTTCACCCCTCCACTTT. It yields the protein CASTGQGKSSPLHF.